This TCR beta chain was documented in a study of OX40 agonist ivuxolimab in advanced cancers. On the study more broadly: Of the participants, 40% to 50% had some prior anti-PD-1, anti-PD-L1 or anti-CTLA-4 therapy, which was allowed. Study outcomes and limitations: Clonal expansion was seen in CD4+ and CD8+ blood T cells by week 6 at 0.1 to 3.0 mg/kg.

With regard to this clone: The antigen is undetermined.

Systemic immunosuppression or autoimmune disease history was grounds to exclude patients. Per germline, CDR1 SEHNR and CDR2 FQNEAQ (reference sequence). Trimming pared 1 base from V and 6 bases from J, leaving 4 bases between. The CDR3 is 13 amino acids. The table came from immunoSEQ multiplex PCR; TCRdb's copy has only in-frame clones and leaves some out. The repertoire holds about 49,000 clones, with roughly 85% as singletons. This receptor was obtained from an adult with an advanced solid tumor such as melanoma, head and neck, liver or kidney cancer. The chain couples TRBV7-9 to TRBJ1-6; no definite D call. This material consisted of CD4+ or CD8+ T cells sorted from blood, taken in a trial of the OX40 agonist ivuxolimab. CDR3 loop: CASSLGANSPLHF. CDR3 DNA: TGTGCCAGCAGCTTAGGTGCTAATTCACCCCTCCACTTT.